This TCR beta chain was recorded in a study of T-cell memory formation after mild COVID-19. Study at large: Largely, the TCR clusters proved donor specific. Study findings and constraints: That cross-reactive memory joined was suggested by some responding clones appearing in pre-infection memory. There was a balanced CD4/CD8 profile in clones contracting day 15 to 85, and later expanders leaned CD4+.

The CDR3 runs 16 residues. CDR1 and CDR2 (germline): MNHEY, SMNVEV (reference sequence). Deletions cut 0 bases from V and 4 bases from J, with 15 bases between. 5'RACE with constant-segment primers yielded barcoded, UMI-tagged TCR alpha and TCR beta cDNA libraries. TCRdb reprocessed the 5' RACE reads with MiXCR, giving one entry per CDR3 protein. The sample has about 470,000 distinct CDR3 sequences; around 27% are singletons. Concerning this clonotype: What it binds is not known.

This chain joins TRBV27 and TRBJ1-1; D remains ambiguous. Specimen: PBMCs or a T cell subset sorted from them (not recorded which). This TCR was sampled from an adult woman who had mild COVID-19 (a few samples of this study predate the infection). Cell type and time point are not known. Written as DNA, the CDR3 is TGTGCCAGCAGTTTATCGTGGGTGGGAAGGATCACTGAAGCTTTCTTT. This translates into CASSLSWVGRITEAFF.